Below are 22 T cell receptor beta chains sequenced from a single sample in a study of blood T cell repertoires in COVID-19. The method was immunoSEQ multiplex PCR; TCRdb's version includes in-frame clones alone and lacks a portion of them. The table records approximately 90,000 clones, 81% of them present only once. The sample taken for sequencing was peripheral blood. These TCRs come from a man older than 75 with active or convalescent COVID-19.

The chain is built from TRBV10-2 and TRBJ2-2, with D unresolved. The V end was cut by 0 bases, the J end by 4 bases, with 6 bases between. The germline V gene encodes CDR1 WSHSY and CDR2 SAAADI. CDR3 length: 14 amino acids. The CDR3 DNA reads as TGCGCCAGCAGTGAGTCGGCGGTCACCGGGGAGCTGTTTTTT. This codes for CASSESAVTGELFF.

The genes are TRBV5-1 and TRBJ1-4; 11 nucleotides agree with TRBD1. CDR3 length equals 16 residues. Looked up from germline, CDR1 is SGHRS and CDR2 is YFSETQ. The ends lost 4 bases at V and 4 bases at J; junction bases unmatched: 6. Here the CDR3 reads CASSQAGTGGNEKLFF. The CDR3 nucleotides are TGCGCCAGCAGCCAGGCGGGGACAGGGGGTAATGAAAAACTGTTTTTT.

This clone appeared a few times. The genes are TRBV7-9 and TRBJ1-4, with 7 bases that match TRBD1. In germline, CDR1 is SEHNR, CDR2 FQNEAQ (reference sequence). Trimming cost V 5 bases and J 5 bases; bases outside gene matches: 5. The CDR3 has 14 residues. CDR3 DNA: TGTGCCAGCAGCAAGCTGGGACAGAATGAAAAACTGTTTTTT. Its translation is CASSKLGQNEKLFF.

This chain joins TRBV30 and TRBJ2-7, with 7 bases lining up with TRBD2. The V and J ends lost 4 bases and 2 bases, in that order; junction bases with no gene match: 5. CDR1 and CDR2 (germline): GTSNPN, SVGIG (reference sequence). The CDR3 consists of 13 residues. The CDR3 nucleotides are TGTGCCTGGAATTGGGGGGGTACCTACGAGCAGTACTTC. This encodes CAWNWGGTYEQYF.

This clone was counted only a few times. The CDR3 DNA sequence: TGCGCCAGCAGCTTGGGCCCGGACAGCTTCTACGAGCAGTACTTC. As protein: CASSLGPDSFYEQYF. V is TRBV5-1 and J is TRBJ2-7; TRBD1 is a possible D gene (6 bases). Deletions cut 0 bases from V and 3 bases from J, with 13 bases between. Looked up from germline, CDR1 is SGHRS and CDR2 is YFSETQ. This CDR3 has 15 amino acids.

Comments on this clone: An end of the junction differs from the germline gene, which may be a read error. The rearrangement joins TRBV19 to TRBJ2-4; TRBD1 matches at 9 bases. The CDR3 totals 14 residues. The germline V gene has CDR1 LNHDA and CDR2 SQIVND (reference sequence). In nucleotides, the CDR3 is TGTGCCAGTAGCCCCCGGGACAGGGTTTCTCGTTTGGACTTC. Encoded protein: CASSPRDRVSRLDF.

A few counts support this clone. CDR3 in DNA: TGTGCCAGCAGCCCCAAGAACAGGACAGGTCCCTACGAGCAGTACTTC. Translated: CASSPKNRTGPYEQYF. The chain couples TRBV3-1 (or the pseudogene TRBV3-2) to TRBJ2-7; 7 bases agree with TRBD1. V lost 4 bases to trimming and J lost 2 bases; unmatched junction nucleotides: 11. The CDR3 extends over 16 amino acids. In germline, CDR1 is LGHDT, CDR2 YNNKEL (reference sequence).

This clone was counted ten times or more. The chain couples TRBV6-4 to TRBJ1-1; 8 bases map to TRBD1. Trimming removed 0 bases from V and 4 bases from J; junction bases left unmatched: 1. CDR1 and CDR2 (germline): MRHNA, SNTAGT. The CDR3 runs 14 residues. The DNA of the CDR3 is TGTGCCAGCAGTGACTCTCAGGGGGCCACTGAAGCTTTCTTT. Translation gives CASSDSQGATEAFF.

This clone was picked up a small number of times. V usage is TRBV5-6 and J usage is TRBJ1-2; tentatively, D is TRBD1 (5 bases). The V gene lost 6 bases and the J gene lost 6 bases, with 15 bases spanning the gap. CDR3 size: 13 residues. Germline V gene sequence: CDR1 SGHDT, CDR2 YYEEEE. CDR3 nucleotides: TGTGCCAGCACTATCCAGGGTGCGGATGGCTACACCTTC. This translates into CASTIQGADGYTF.

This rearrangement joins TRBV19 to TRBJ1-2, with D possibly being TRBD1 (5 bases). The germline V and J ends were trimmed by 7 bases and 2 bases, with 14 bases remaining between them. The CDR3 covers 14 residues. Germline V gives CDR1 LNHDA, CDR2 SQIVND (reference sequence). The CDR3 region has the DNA TGTGCCAGTACCCGCCAGGGAGGAAACTATGGCTACACCTTC. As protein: CASTRQGGNYGYTF.

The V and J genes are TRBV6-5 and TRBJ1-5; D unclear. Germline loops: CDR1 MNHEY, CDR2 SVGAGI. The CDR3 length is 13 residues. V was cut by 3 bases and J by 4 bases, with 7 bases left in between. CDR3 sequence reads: CASSYQRNQPQHF. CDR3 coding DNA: TGTGCCAGCAGTTATCAGCGGAATCAGCCCCAGCATTTT.

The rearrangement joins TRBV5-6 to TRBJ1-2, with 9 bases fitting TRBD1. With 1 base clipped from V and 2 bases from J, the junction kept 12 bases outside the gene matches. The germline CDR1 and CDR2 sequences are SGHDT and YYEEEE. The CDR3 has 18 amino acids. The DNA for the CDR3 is TGTGCCAGCAGCTTGTCTCGGGACAGGGATATTGGGAACTATGGCTACACCTTC. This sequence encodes CASSLSRDRDIGNYGYTF.

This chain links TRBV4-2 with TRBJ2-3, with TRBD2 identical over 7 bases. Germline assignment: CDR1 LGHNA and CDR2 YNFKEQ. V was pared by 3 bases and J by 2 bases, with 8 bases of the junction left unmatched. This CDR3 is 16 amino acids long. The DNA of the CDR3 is TGTGCCAGCAGCCACAACCGGGACTACAACACAGATACGCAGTATTTT. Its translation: CASSHNRDYNTDTQYF.

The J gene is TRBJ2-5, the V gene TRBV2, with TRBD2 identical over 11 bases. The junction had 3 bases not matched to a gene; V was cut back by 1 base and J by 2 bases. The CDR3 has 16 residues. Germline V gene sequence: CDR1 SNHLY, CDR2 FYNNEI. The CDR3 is CASSEEIAGGQETQYF. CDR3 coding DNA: TGTGCCAGCAGTGAAGAAATAGCGGGGGGGCAAGAGACCCAGTACTTC.

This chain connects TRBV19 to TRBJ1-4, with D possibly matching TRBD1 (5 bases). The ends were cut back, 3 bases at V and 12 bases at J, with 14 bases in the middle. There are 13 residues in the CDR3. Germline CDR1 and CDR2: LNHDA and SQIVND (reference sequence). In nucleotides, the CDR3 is TGTGCCAGTAGTATGGGGACCGGAGGGGAACTGTTTTTT. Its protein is CASSMGTGGELFF.

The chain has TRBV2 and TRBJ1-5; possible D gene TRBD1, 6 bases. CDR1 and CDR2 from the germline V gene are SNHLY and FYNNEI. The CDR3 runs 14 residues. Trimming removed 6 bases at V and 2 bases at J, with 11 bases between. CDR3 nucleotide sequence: TGTGCCAGCAGGCCCCCAGGGGGCAATCAGCCCCAGCATTTT. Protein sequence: CASRPPGGNQPQHF.

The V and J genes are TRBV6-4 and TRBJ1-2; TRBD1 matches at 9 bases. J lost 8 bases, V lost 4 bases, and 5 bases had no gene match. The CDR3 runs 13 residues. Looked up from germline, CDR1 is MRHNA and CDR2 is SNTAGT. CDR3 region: CASSGDRGRGYTF. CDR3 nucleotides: TGTGCCAGCAGTGGCGACAGGGGGAGAGGCTACACCTTC.

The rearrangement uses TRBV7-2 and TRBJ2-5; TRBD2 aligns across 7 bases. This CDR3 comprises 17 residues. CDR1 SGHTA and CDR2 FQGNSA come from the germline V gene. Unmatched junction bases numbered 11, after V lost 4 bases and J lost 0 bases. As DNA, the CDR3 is TGTGCCAGCAGCTCCCCCAAGGGAGGGTTGTACCAAGAGACCCAGTACTTC. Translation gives CASSSPKGGLYQETQYF.

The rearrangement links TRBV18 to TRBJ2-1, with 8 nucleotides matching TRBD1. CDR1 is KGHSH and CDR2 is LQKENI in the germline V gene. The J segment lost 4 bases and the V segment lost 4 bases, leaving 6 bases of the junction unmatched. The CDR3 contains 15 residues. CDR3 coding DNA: TGTGCCAGCTCACTGGGACAGGAAAGATACAATGAGCAGTTCTTC. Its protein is CASSLGQERYNEQFF.

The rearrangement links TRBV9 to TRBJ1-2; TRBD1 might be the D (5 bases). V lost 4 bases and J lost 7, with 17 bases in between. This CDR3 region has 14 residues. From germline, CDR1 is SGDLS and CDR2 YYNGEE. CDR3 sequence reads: CASSSTTALPGYTF. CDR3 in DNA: TGTGCCAGCAGCTCTACGACAGCTTTGCCTGGCTACACCTTC.

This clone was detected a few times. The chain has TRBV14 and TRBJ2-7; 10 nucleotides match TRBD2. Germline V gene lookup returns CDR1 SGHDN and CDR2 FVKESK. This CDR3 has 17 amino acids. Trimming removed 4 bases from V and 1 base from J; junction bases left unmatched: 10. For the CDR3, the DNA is TGTGCCAGCAGCCCCTTACCGGGACTAGCGACGTCCTACGAGCAGTACTTC. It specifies CASSPLPGLATSYEQYF.

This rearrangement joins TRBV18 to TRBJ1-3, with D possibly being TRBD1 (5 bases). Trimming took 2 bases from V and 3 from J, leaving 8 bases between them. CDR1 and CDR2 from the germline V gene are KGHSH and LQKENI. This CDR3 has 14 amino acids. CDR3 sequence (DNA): TGTGCCAGCTCACCAGGGGCGAGTGGAAACACCATATATTTT. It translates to CASSPGASGNTIYF.